This is a list of T cell receptor beta chains from one sample in a study of Ad26.COV2.S vaccination and SARS-CoV-2 variants. Here immunoSEQ multiplex PCR was the method, and the copy in TCRdb shows in-frame clones only, minus some. This table has about 680,000 clones, about 89% appearing once. Here the sequenced sample was peripheral blood, taken in a trial of Ad26.COV2.S vaccine versus placebo. Receptors originate from a person between 18 and 60 years old who received the Ad26.COV2.S COVID-19 vaccine or a placebo. Each CDR3 is given with its conserved first and last residue. Fields, in order: J gene, D gene, V gene, clone size, CDR3 protein, CDR3 DNA. D genes are given only for firm matches. Clone size is given for some rows only: seen once, a few or many times, or a class if the clone is expanded.

TRBJ2-5 NA TRBV2 NA CASSETLGETQYF TGTGCCAGCAGTGAGACGTTAGGGGAGACCCAGTACTTC
TRBJ1-2 TRBD1 TRBV25-1 NA CASSELGTDNGYTF TGTGCCAGCAGTGAATTGGGGACAGATAATGGCTACACCTTC
TRBJ2-3 TRBD2 TRBV19 NA CASTVAGTSTDTQYF TGTGCCAGTACCGTAGCGGGAACTAGCACAGATACGCAGTATTTT
TRBJ2-2 NA TRBV5-1 NA CASSYRGTGELFF TGCGCCAGCAGCTACCGGGGCACCGGGGAGCTGTTTTTT
TRBJ2-1 TRBD1 TRBV6-1 few CASSGLGQGTYNEQFF TGTGCCAGCAGTGGACTGGGACAGGGGACCTACAATGAGCAGTTCTTC
TRBJ1-2 NA TRBV5-6 NA CASNPSADNYGYTF TGTGCCAGCAACCCCTCCGCGGATAACTATGGCTACACCTTC
TRBJ1-1 NA TRBV12-3/TRBV12-4 few CASSFSQYTEAFF TGTGCCAGCAGTTTTTCACAGTACACTGAAGCTTTCTTT
TRBJ2-2 TRBD2 TRBV15 NA CATSTHSGGAGELFF TGTGCCACCAGCACCCATAGCGGGGGGGCCGGGGAGCTGTTTTTT
TRBJ2-7 NA TRBV5-1 once CASSRGGEGYEQYF TGCGCCAGCAGCCGAGGAGGGGAAGGGTACGAGCAGTACTTC
TRBJ1-6 NA TRBV11-3 few CASSSGPSSPLHF TGTGCCAGCAGCTCTGGGCCGAGTTCACCCCTCCACTTT
TRBJ1-2 NA TRBV7-8 few CASSSTGGGYTF TGTGCCAGCAGCTCGACAGGCGGGGGCTACACCTTC
TRBJ2-5 NA TRBV5-3 NA CARSLEVGQETQYF TGTGCCAGAAGCTTGGAAGTTGGGCAAGAGACCCAGTACTTC
TRBJ1-3 NA TRBV9 NA CASSVGRAAGNTIYF TGTGCCAGCAGCGTAGGCAGGGCCGCTGGAAACACCATATATTTT
TRBJ1-2 NA TRBV30 NA CAWGGGYGYTF TGTGCCTGGGGGGGTGGCTATGGCTACACCTTC
TRBJ1-1 NA TRBV11-2 NA CASSLNRFTEAFF TGTGCCAGCAGCTTAAACAGGTTCACTGAAGCTTTCTTT
TRBJ1-1 NA TRBV7-2 NA CASSFDTGNTEAFF TGTGCCAGCAGCTTTGATACGGGTAACACTGAAGCTTTCTTT
TRBJ1-1 NA TRBV12-3/TRBV12-4 NA CASSSARNTEAFF TGTGCCAGCAGTTCTGCGCGGAACACTGAAGCTTTCTTT
TRBJ2-2 NA TRBV27 NA CASSLGARWGTGELFF TGTGCCAGCAGTTTAGGGGCCCGGTGGGGGACCGGGGAGCTGTTTTTT
TRBJ2-7 NA TRBV6-5 NA CASKPRTMTYEQYF TGTGCCAGCAAACCTCGGACAATGACCTACGAGCAGTACTTC
TRBJ1-5 NA TRBV24-1 once CATRGGGGPQHF TGTGCCACTAGGGGTGGCGGGGGGCCCCAGCATTTT
TRBJ2-2 TRBD1 TRBV19 few CASSRQGVGTGELFF TGTGCCAGTAGTCGACAGGGGGTAGGCACCGGGGAGCTGTTTTTT
TRBJ2-1 NA TRBV30 NA CAWSSWVEQFF TGTGCCTGGAGTTCATGGGTTGAGCAGTTCTTC
TRBJ2-1 NA TRBV7-2 NA CASSLGPEPYNEQFF TGTGCCAGCAGCTTAGGGCCAGAACCCTACAATGAGCAGTTCTTC
TRBJ2-3 TRBD1 TRBV5-1 NA CASSLGDRETDTQYF TGCGCCAGCAGCTTGGGGGACAGGGAAACAGATACGCAGTATTTT